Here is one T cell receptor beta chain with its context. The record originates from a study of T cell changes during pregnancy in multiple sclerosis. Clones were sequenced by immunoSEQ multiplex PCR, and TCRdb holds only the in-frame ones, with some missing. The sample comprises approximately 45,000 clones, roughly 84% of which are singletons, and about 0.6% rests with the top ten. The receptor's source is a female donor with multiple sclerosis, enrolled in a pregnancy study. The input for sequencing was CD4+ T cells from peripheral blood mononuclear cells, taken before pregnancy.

This CDR3 is CASSRGGQGYNGYTF. CDR3 DNA: TGTGCCAGTAGTAGAGGGGGACAGGGTTACAATGGCTACACCTTC. This sequence joins TRBV19 and TRBJ1-2, with TRBD1 matching over 9 bases. Trimming at V came to 4 bases and at J to 6 bases, leaving 9 bases not matched to a gene. This CDR3 has 15 residues. CDR1 and CDR2 from the germline V gene are LNHDA and SQIVND (reference sequence).